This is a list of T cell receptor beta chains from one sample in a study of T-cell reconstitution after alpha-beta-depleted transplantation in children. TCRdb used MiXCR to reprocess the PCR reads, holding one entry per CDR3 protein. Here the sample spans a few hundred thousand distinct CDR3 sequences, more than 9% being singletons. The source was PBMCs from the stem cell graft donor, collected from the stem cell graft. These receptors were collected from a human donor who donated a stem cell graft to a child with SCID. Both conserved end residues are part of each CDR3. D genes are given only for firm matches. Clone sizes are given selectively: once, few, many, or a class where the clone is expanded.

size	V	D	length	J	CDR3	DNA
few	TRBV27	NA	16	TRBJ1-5	CASSEIGTYSNQPQHF	TGTGCCAGCAGTGAAATCGGGACCTATAGCAATCAGCCCCAGCATTTT
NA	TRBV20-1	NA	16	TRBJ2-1	CSARAPWGALGNEQFF	TGCAGTGCTAGAGCCCCCTGGGGGGCCCTAGGCAATGAGCAGTTCTTC
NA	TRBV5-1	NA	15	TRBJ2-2	CASSGAIGATGELFF	TGCGCCAGCAGCGGGGCCATAGGGGCCACCGGGGAGCTGTTTTTT
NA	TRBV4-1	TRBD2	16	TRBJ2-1	CASSQDGLAGYNEQFF	TGCGCCAGCAGCCAAGATGGTCTAGCGGGGTACAATGAGCAGTTCTTC
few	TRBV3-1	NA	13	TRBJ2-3	CASSRSTGDTQYF	TGTGCCAGCAGCCGGAGTACTGGAGATACGCAGTATTTT
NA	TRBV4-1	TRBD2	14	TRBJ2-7	CASSQGGGSYEQYF	TGCGCCAGCAGCCAAGGCGGGGGGTCCTACGAGCAGTACTTC
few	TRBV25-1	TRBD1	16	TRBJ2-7	CASSENRDRASYEQYF	TGTGCCAGCAGTGAAAACCGGGACAGGGCCTCCTACGAGCAGTACTTC
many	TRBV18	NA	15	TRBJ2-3	CASSPGGSNTDTQYF	TGTGCCAGCTCACCAGGGGGCTCCAACACAGATACGCAGTATTTT
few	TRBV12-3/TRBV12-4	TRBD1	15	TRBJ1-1	CASNFPAQRGRGAFF	TGTGCCAGCAACTTCCCCGCCCAGAGGGGGCGAGGCGCTTTCTTT
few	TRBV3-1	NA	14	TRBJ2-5	CASSRRGFQETQYF	TGTGCCAGCAGCCGCCGGGGCTTCCAAGAGACCCAGTACTTC
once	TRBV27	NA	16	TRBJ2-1	CASSVIPGHGAGEQFF	TGTGCCAGCAGCGTAATACCGGGACATGGGGCAGGTGAGCAGTTCTTC
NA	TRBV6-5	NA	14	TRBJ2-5	CASSYARVKETQYF	TGTGCCAGCAGTTACGCGCGGGTGAAAGAGACCCAGTACTTC
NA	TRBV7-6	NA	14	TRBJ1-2	CASSLNRRDGGYTF	TGTGCCAGCAGCTTAAACAGGAGAGATGGGGGCTACACCTTC
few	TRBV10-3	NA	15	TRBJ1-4	CAISESSQGNEKLFF	TGTGCCATCAGTGAGTCGTCCCAAGGGAATGAAAAACTGTTTTTT
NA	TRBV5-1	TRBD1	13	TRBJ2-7	CASSGTVSYEQYF	TGCGCCAGCAGCGGGACAGTCTCCTACGAGCAGTACTTC
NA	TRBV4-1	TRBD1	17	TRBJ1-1	CASSQGTGGRGNTEAFF	TGCGCCAGCAGCCAGGGGACAGGGGGACGCGGGAACACTGAAGCTTTCTTT
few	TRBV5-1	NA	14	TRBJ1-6	CASSLTGYDSPLHF	TGCGCCAGCAGCTTGACAGGGTATGATTCACCCCTCCACTTT
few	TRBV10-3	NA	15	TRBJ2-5	CAISESGGVQETQYF	TGTGCCATCAGTGAGTCGGGGGGAGTTCAAGAGACCCAGTACTTC
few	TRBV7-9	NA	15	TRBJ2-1	CASSLPMGVRNEQFF	TGTGCCAGCAGCTTACCCATGGGGGTGAGGAATGAGCAGTTCTTC
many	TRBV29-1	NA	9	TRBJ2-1	CSVGLPLIF	TGCAGCGTAGGACTTCCTCTAATCTTC
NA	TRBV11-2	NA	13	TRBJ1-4	CASSLGSSEKLFF	TGTGCCAGCAGCTTGGGGAGCTCAGAAAAACTGTTTTTT
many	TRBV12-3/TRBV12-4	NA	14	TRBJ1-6	CASSLARNNSPLHF	TGTGCCAGCAGTTTAGCCCGGAATAATTCACCCCTCCACTTT
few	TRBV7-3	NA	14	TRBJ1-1	CASSLTLTVGEAFF	TGTGCCAGCAGCTTAACCCTGACAGTCGGTGAAGCTTTCTTT
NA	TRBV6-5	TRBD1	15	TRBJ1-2	CASSFPLGTGGRRTF	TGTGCCAGCAGTTTTCCTTTAGGGACAGGGGGTCGGAGGACCTTC
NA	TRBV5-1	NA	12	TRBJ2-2	CASSLKSRELFF	TGCGCCAGCAGCTTAAAGTCCAGGGAGCTGTTTTTT
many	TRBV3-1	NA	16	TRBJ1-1	CASSQRLTVQGTEAFF	TGTGCCAGCAGCCAAAGACTGACAGTGCAAGGCACTGAAGCTTTCTTT
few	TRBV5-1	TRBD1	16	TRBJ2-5	CASSTTGTGVGETQYF	TGCGCCAGCAGCACCACCGGGACAGGGGTTGGAGAGACCCAGTACTTC
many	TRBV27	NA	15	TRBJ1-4	CASSLFAGTEEKLFF	TGTGCCAGCAGTTTATTCGCGGGGACGGAAGAAAAACTGTTTTTT